A single sample gave rise to the 27 T cell receptor beta chains below, sequenced in a study of blood T cell repertoires in COVID-19 (TCRdb year 2020). Libraries came from the immunoSEQ multiplex PCR assay. In its TCRdb copy, this immuneACCESS table keeps in-frame sequences only and misses some clones. Where compared with another copy, unresolved V genes explain less than half of these, and the others have no known cause. This sample is represented by more than 50,000 clones; roughly three quarters of them were singletons. Clones ranked in the top ten supply roughly half of the sample. Sequenced input: peripheral blood. The receptors were sampled from a woman at least 80 years old with acute or convalescent COVID-19.

The table lists this clone with a few counts. The chain employs TRBV19 and TRBJ2-1; the match to TRBD1 covers 7 bases. J lost 10 bases, V lost 9 bases, and 3 bases had no gene match. The CDR3 runs to 10 residues. Per germline, CDR1 LNHDA and CDR2 SQIVND (reference sequence). The CDR3 region is CASSGGEQFF. The CDR3 DNA reads as TGTGCCAGCTCAGGGGGAGAGCAGTTCTTC.

The chain joins TRBV2 to TRBJ2-1, with a possible D match to TRBD1 (6 bases). V dropped 1 base and J dropped 4 bases, with 8 bases sitting between them. The CDR3 has 14 residues. CDR1 is SNHLY and CDR2 is FYNNEI in the germline V gene. The CDR3 DNA is TGTGCCAGCAGTGAAGGGACAGAGTACAATGAGCAGTTCTTC. Its protein product is CASSEGTEYNEQFF.

CDR3 nucleotides: TGTGCCAGCAGTGAATATGGTCAGGGGGAGTACAATGAGCAGTTCTTC. It encodes CASSEYGQGEYNEQFF. The chain couples TRBV6-1 to TRBJ2-1; 7 bases line up with TRBD1. Trimming removed 2 bases from V and 4 bases from J; junction bases left unmatched: 8. CDR3 size: 16 residues. Germline CDR1 MNHNS, CDR2 SASEGT.

The gene calls are TRBV28 and TRBJ2-1; the match to TRBD1 covers 8 bases. Trimming removed 5 bases from V and 2 bases from J; junction bases left unmatched: 2. Germline CDR1 and CDR2: MDHEN and SYDVKM. This CDR3 spans 14 amino acids. CDR3 DNA: TGTGCCAGCAGTATGGACAGGGCCTACAATGAGCAGTTCTTC. It is translated as CASSMDRAYNEQFF.

The chain combines TRBV7-8 with TRBJ2-3, with 13 nucleotides matching TRBD2. Germline loops: CDR1 SGHVS, CDR2 FQNEAQ. Germline trimming cut 2 bases from V and 0 bases from J; bases unmatched to any gene: 8. The CDR3 contains 19 residues. This chain's CDR3 is CASSLRTSGGTSSTDTQYF. Written as DNA, the CDR3 is TGTGCCAGCAGCTTACGGACTAGCGGGGGTACCTCTAGCACAGATACGCAGTATTTT.

The chain joins TRBV5-6 to TRBJ2-3; 8 positions match TRBD2. The CDR3 totals 17 residues. CDR1 is SGHDT, CDR2 YYEEEE, per germline. Trimming removed 1 base from V and 2 bases from J; junction bases left unmatched: 9. The CDR3 region has the DNA TGTGCCAGCAGCTTGTTGTCGCGGGGGGCATTCACAGATACGCAGTATTTT. Translated: CASSLLSRGAFTDTQYF.

The DNA of the CDR3 is TGTGCCAGCAGCCTGGACTTTTCAGATACGCAGTATTTT. Its translation: CASSLDFSDTQYF. The genes are TRBV7-3 and TRBJ2-3; TRBD2 might be the D (5 bases). The ends were cut back, 5 bases at V and 4 bases at J, with 10 bases in the middle. CDR3 size: 13 residues. The V gene's germline CDR1 is SGHTA and CDR2 FQGTGA.

The rearrangement uses TRBV19 and TRBJ1-5; TRBD1 agrees at 7 bases. This CDR3 comprises 14 residues. Losses at the gene ends were 5 bases for V and 5 bases for J; bases not matched to a gene: 6. CDR1 and CDR2 from the germline V gene are LNHDA and SQIVND (reference sequence). The CDR3 DNA reads TGTGCCAGTAGTCGACAGGGCATATATCAGCCCCAGCATTTT. Translation gives CASSRQGIYQPQHF.

The chain employs TRBV7-9 and TRBJ2-1, with 9 bases aligning to TRBD1. Germline CDR1 and CDR2: SEHNR and FQNEAQ (reference sequence). Losses at the gene ends were 0 bases for V and 7 bases for J; bases not matched to a gene: 7. The CDR3 totals 16 residues. The CDR3, as DNA: TGTGCCAGCAGCTTAGCCCAGGGACAGGGAGGGAATGAGCAGTTCTTC. Encoded protein: CASSLAQGQGGNEQFF.

The V gene is TRBV5-1, the J gene TRBJ2-4; D is uncertain. This CDR3 has 15 amino acids. The V gene's germline CDR1 is SGHRS and CDR2 YFSETQ. V was cut by 0 bases and J by 1 base, with 8 bases left in between. The CDR3 DNA is TGCGCCAGCAGCTTGGCCCCGCGGGCCAAAAACATTCAGTACTTC. Translation gives CASSLAPRAKNIQYF.

The CDR3 DNA sequence: TGTGCCAGCAGCTTAGGGGGACAGCCCTCCTACGAGCAGTACTTC. The encoded protein is CASSLGGQPSYEQYF. The chain is built from TRBV11-2 and TRBJ2-7, with 7 positions matching TRBD1. Trimming took 1 base from V and 0 from J; bases not matched to a gene: 3. The CDR3 contains 15 residues. Germline-derived CDR1 and CDR2 are SGHAT and FQNNGV.

This chain uses TRBV6-5 with TRBJ1-2, with a possible D match to TRBD1 (5 bases). The V gene's germline CDR1 is MNHEY and CDR2 SVGAGI. V was trimmed by 8 bases and J by 1 base, leaving 8 bases between them. The CDR3 length is 12 residues. The CDR3 nucleotides are TGTGCCAGCGGACACTTTAACTATGGCTACACCTTC. It codes for CASGHFNYGYTF.

The chain is built from TRBV4-1 and TRBJ1-3, with D possibly matching TRBD1 (5 bases). V lost 0 bases and J 4 bases, leaving 19 bases between the germline ends. The V gene's germline CDR1 is MGHRA and CDR2 YSYEKL. The CDR3 loop spans 18 amino acids. In nucleotides, the CDR3 is TGCGCCAGCAGCCAAGATAGGCGCAGGGTCCTAGGGGGAAACACCATATATTTT. Encoded protein: CASSQDRRRVLGGNTIYF.

The rearrangement joins TRBV30 to TRBJ1-2; TRBD1 is a possible D gene (6 bases). Germline V lookup: CDR1 GTSNPN, CDR2 SVGIG (reference sequence). The CDR3 is 12 residues long. V lost 8 bases and J lost 8, with 18 bases in between. CDR3 nucleotides: TGTGCCCGAGGAGGGGGGGTGGAAGGCTACACCTTC. Amino acids: CARGGGVEGYTF.

J is TRBJ2-1 and V is TRBV11-2, with 10 bases identical to TRBD2. Unmatched junction bases numbered 14, after V lost 5 bases and J lost 10 bases. Germline V gene data show CDR1 as SGHAT and CDR2 as FQNNGV. The CDR3 totals 16 residues. The CDR3 coding sequence is TGTGCCAGCAGCCCAGGACTAGCGGTCTCCCGAGGGGAGCAGTTCTTC. Protein: CASSPGLAVSRGEQFF.

This rearrangement joins TRBV3-1 (or the pseudogene TRBV3-2) to TRBJ1-2, with D tentatively TRBD1 (6 bases). This CDR3 region has 16 residues. Trimming took 0 bases from V and 5 from J, leaving 16 bases between them. CDR1 and CDR2 (germline): LGHDT, YNNKEL (reference sequence). In DNA, the CDR3 is TGTGCCAGCAGCCAAGATCTAGTCTGGACAGCTTATGGCTACACCTTC. Protein sequence: CASSQDLVWTAYGYTF.

The rearrangement links TRBV7-2 to TRBJ1-4, with 9 bases lining up with TRBD1. Trimming took 5 bases from V and 3 from J; bases not matched to a gene: 4. The CDR3 length is 15 residues. The germline V gene has CDR1 SGHTA and CDR2 FQGNSA. The CDR3 DNA reads as TGTGCCAGCAGCAGAACAGGGGGCCCTAATGAAAAACTGTTTTTT. Protein product: CASSRTGGPNEKLFF.

This chain links TRBV4-1 with TRBJ2-6, with D possibly TRBD2 on 6 matching bases. CDR1 and CDR2 (germline): MGHRA, YSYEKL. This CDR3 region has 17 residues. V lost 4 bases and J 2 bases, leaving 15 bases between the germline ends. CDR3 sequence reads: CASSLARAGPGANVLTF. The DNA for the CDR3 is TGCGCCAGCAGCCTAGCCCGAGCGGGCCCTGGGGCCAACGTCCTGACTTTC.

The CDR3 is CASSLTGPYNQPQHF. The CDR3 DNA is TGTGCCAGCAGCTTGACAGGGCCCTACAATCAGCCCCAGCATTTT. The chain has TRBV11-2 and TRBJ1-5; 7 bases align to TRBD1. The CDR3 length is 15 residues. With V trimmed by 3 bases and J by 3 bases, 5 bases remained unmatched. CDR1 and CDR2 from the germline V gene are SGHAT and FQNNGV.

The chain joins TRBV11-2 to TRBJ2-7, with TRBD2 as a possible D gene (6 bases). This CDR3 comprises 12 residues. The V end lost 6 bases, the J end lost 4 bases, and 10 bases lay between the germline ends. Per germline, CDR1 SGHAT and CDR2 FQNNGV. CDR3 bases: TGTGCCAGCAGGGGGGAGGCATACGAGCAGTACTTC. Protein: CASRGEAYEQYF.

This clone occurred a few times. V usage is TRBV11-2 and J usage is TRBJ2-1; 7 bases align to TRBD1. Germline assignment: CDR1 SGHAT and CDR2 FQNNGV. The V and J ends lost 7 bases and 7 bases, in that order; junction bases with no gene match: 13. This CDR3 contains 15 residues. In nucleotides, the CDR3 is TGTGCCAGCACCTCGATAGGGGGCTTATTGAATGAGCAGTTCTTC. It translates to CASTSIGGLLNEQFF.

The V and J genes are TRBV28 and TRBJ2-3; D possibly corresponds to TRBD2 (5 bases). Per the germline V gene, CDR1 is MDHEN and CDR2 is SYDVKM. Trimming took off 5 bases at V and 5 bases at J, with 17 bases between the two ends. The CDR3 contains 15 residues. The CDR3 loop is CASSPRLVAGDTQYF. The CDR3 region has the DNA TGTGCCAGCAGTCCAAGATTGGTTGCGGGAGATACGCAGTATTTT. The whole variable domain, remainder taken from reference TRBV28 and TRBJ2-3, is DVKVTQSSRYLVKRTGEKVFLECVQDMDHENMFWYRQDPGLGLRLIYFSYDVKMKEKGDIPEGYSVSREKKERFSLILESASTNQTSMYLCASSPRLVAGDTQYFGPGTRLTVL.

This clone is a singleton in its sample. The chain joins TRBV5-4 to TRBJ2-1; 8 bases match TRBD2. Germline V gene sequence: CDR1 SGHNT, CDR2 YYREEE (reference sequence). The CDR3 is 14 residues long. V shed 0 bases and J 14 bases; nucleotides not matched to a gene: 10. The CDR3 here is CASSLEIAGSTKFF. The CDR3 bases are TGTGCCAGCAGCTTGGAGATAGCGGGATCCACGAAGTTCTTC.

This clone was found a few times. The gene calls are TRBV2 and TRBJ1-1; 7 positions match TRBD1. The CDR3 has 15 amino acids. Germline V CDR1 and CDR2: SNHLY, FYNNEI. V lost 10 bases to trimming and J lost 1 base; unmatched junction nucleotides: 12. CDR3 loop: CAIPPGGPENTEAFF. In DNA form, the CDR3 reads TGTGCCATTCCCCCAGGGGGACCGGAGAACACTGAAGCTTTCTTT.

The chain uses TRBV20-1 and TRBJ1-1; weak D call: TRBD1 (5 bases). CDR1 DFQATT and CDR2 SNEGSKA come from the germline V gene (reference sequence). The CDR3 loop spans 8 amino acids. Deletions cut 6 bases from V and 13 bases from J, with 9 bases between. The CDR3 reads CSAGHDFF. As DNA, the CDR3 is TGCAGTGCGGGGCATGATTTCTTT.

In the case of this clone: Compared with germline, one end of the junction differs, possibly owing to a read error. Other DNA sequences in this sample translate to the same CDR3. J is TRBJ1-2 and V is TRBV25-1, with 7 bases that match TRBD1. This CDR3 comprises 16 residues. Germline V gene data show CDR1 as MGHDK and CDR2 as SYGVNS. The CDR3: CASSEIRAQGGYGYTF. The CDR3 DNA sequence: TGTGCCAGCAGTGAGATCAGGGCCCAGGGGGGCTATGGTTACACCTTC.

This clone was observed a single time. The gene calls are TRBV9 and TRBJ2-2; 7 nucleotides align to TRBD1. V lost 0 bases and J lost 5; bases outside the gene matches: 4. Germline lookup yields CDR1 SGDLS and CDR2 YYNGEE. This CDR3 is 15 amino acids long. The CDR3 spells CASSVGGGSTGELFF. DNA of the CDR3: TGTGCCAGCAGCGTAGGAGGGGGCTCAACCGGGGAGCTGTTTTTT.